This T cell receptor beta chain was captured in a study of Ad26.COV2.S vaccination and SARS-CoV-2 variants. V was trimmed by 5 bases and J by 2 bases, leaving 8 bases between them. The CDR3 contains 13 residues. CDR1 and CDR2 from the germline V gene are SEHNR and FQNEAQ (reference sequence). Clones were sequenced by immunoSEQ multiplex PCR, and TCRdb holds only the in-frame ones, with some missing. Of approximately 400,000 clones in the sample, around 92% were seen once. The TCR sequence derives from a human donor who had recovered from COVID-19. Sequencing used peripheral blood, obtained after recovery from COVID-19. J is TRBJ2-3 and V is TRBV7-9; D might be TRBD1 (6 bases). CDR3 nucleotides: TGTGCCAGCAGCGACAGGTACACAGATACGCAGTATTTT. Its protein product is CASSDRYTDTQYF.